The T cell receptor beta chain described here comes from a study of CD8 T cells in Susac syndrome. TCR beta sequences were obtained from blood CD8+ and CD4+ T cells. The multiple sclerosis controls consisted of treatment-naive patients with relapsing-remitting disease, either stable or active. A quantity of about 0.5 to 1 ug RNA underwent reverse transcription using random hexamers. TCRdb processed the immunoSEQ multiplex PCR reads anew with MiXCR; each CDR3 protein has one entry. The sample contains hundreds of thousands of distinct CDR3 sequences, approximately 85% of which appear only once. This CDR3 has 12 amino acids. The V end was cut by 6 bases, the J end by 1 base, with 6 bases between. The germline V gene has CDR1 MDHEN and CDR2 SYDVKM.

The clonotype comes from a human donor with multiple sclerosis. This chain joins TRBV28 and TRBJ1-2; D gene unclear. Sequences were obtained from CD8+ T cells from PBMCs. The DNA of the CDR3 is TGTGCCAGCAGCCCGTTTAACTATGGCTACACCTTC. It codes for CASSPFNYGYTF.